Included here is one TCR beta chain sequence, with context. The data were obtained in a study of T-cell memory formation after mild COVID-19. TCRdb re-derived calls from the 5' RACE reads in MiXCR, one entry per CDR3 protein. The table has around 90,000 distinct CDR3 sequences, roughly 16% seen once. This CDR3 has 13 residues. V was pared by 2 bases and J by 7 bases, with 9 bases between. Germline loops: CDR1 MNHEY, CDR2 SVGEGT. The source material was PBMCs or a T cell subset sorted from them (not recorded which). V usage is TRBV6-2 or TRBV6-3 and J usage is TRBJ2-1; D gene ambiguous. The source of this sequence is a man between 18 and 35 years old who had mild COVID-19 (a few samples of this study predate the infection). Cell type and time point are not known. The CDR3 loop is CASSYTLGNEQFF. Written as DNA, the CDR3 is TGTGCCAGCAGTTACACCCTAGGGAATGAGCAGTTCTTC.